This T cell receptor beta chain was recorded in a study of technical replicates of blood from several donors. CDR3 length: 14 amino acids. Sequenced by immunoSEQ multiplex PCR; TCRdb stores in-frame clones only, minus some. This table has some 87,000 clones, approximately 97% appearing once. Source material: T cells isolated from PBMCs. The V call is TRBV21-1, the J call TRBJ1-1. TRBV21-1 is a pseudogene segment. This receptor was taken from a human donor in good health. The CDR3 nucleotides are TGTGCCAGCCCAGGAGCGGGGGGGCTGAGTGAAGCTTTCTTT. It yields the protein CASPGAGGLSEAFF.